The 3 T cell receptor beta chains below come from one sample, sequenced in a study of shared clonotypes between healthy human individuals. This table comes from immunoSEQ multiplex PCR, and its TCRdb copy is limited to in-frame clones, with some not included. The sample lists around 2,000,000 clones; 90% to 95% were seen once. Sequenced input: naive CD4+ T cells sorted from blood. The subset here: CD45RA+ positively selected. The receptor set was obtained from a man aged 18 to 29 in good health.

The rearrangement joins TRBV30 to TRBJ2-2, with TRBD1 identical over 8 bases. The CDR3 has 14 residues. Germline assignment: CDR1 GTSNPN and CDR2 SVGIG (reference sequence). V lost 1 base and J lost 4; bases outside the gene matches: 2. This chain's CDR3 is CAWSAGTGTGELFF. CDR3 sequence (DNA): TGTGCCTGGAGTGCCGGGACAGGCACCGGGGAGCTGTTTTTT.

Concerning this clone itself: This CDR3 is also generated by other DNA sequences in the sample. The chain is built from TRBV2 and TRBJ2-2; possible D gene TRBD2, 6 bases. This CDR3 contains 13 residues. Deletions cut 2 bases from V and 6 bases from J, with 7 bases between. Germline CDR1 and CDR2: SNHLY and FYNNEI. The CDR3 reads CASSESGAGELFF. DNA of the CDR3: TGTGCCAGCAGTGAATCGGGAGCCGGGGAGCTGTTTTTT.

This clone is a singleton in its sample. The chain has TRBV6-5 and TRBJ1-6; D unclear. V lost 8 bases and J 7 bases, leaving 12 bases between the germline ends. The CDR3 runs 13 residues. Germline assignment: CDR1 MNHEY and CDR2 SVGAGI. CDR3 loop: CASGLHNNSPLHF. The CDR3 DNA is TGTGCCAGCGGTCTTCACAACAATTCACCCCTCCACTTT.